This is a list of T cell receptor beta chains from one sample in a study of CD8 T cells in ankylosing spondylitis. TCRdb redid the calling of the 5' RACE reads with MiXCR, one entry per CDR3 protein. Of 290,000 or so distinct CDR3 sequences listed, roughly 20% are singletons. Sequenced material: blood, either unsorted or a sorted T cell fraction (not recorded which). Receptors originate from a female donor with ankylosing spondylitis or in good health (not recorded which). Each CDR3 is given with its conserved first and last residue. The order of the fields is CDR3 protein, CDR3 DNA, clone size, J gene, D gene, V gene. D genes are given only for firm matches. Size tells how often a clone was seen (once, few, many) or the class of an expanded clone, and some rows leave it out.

CDR3: CSTRRRGRHPYNEQFF; DNA: TGCAGTACTAGACGTAGGGGGCGGCACCCATACAATGAGCAGTTCTTC; size: NA; J: TRBJ2-1; D: TRBD1; V: TRBV20-1
CDR3: CASSEGSASSYNEQFF; DNA: TGTGCCAGCAGCGAGGGCAGTGCGAGCTCCTACAATGAGCAGTTCTTC; size: NA; J: TRBJ2-1; D: NA; V: TRBV9
CDR3: CASGGPLLYNEQFF; DNA: TGTGCCAGCGGGGGTCCACTACTATACAATGAGCAGTTCTTC; size: NA; J: TRBJ2-1; D: NA; V: TRBV2
CDR3: CASSPRLEYLTNEKLFF; DNA: TGTGCCAGCAGTCCTCGTCTAGAGTATTTGACTAATGAAAAACTGTTTTTT; size: NA; J: TRBJ1-4; D: NA; V: TRBV27
CDR3: CSATLGLAAYEQYF; DNA: TGCAGTGCTACTCTCGGACTAGCTGCCTACGAGCAGTACTTC; size: NA; J: TRBJ2-7; D: TRBD2; V: TRBV20-1
CDR3: CASSSGLAGGGEQYF; DNA: TGCGCCAGCAGCTCGGGACTAGCGGGAGGTGGCGAGCAGTACTTC; size: few; J: TRBJ2-7; D: TRBD2; V: TRBV5-1
CDR3: CASSPGPGGKNEQFF; DNA: TGTGCCAGCAGCCCCGGGCCAGGGGGCAAGAATGAGCAGTTCTTC; size: NA; J: TRBJ2-1; D: TRBD1; V: TRBV7-2
CDR3: CASSLGLAVLSGEQFF; DNA: TGTGCCAGCAGTTTAGGACTAGCGGTCCTCAGTGGTGAGCAGTTCTTC; size: many; J: TRBJ2-1; D: TRBD2; V: TRBV12-3/TRBV12-4
CDR3: CSVGTAGEAFF; DNA: TGCAGCGTAGGGACAGCCGGCGAAGCTTTCTTT; size: NA; J: TRBJ1-1; D: TRBD1; V: TRBV29-1
CDR3: CASSLSGGRVWTEAFF; DNA: TGTGCCAGCAGTTTATCAGGGGGGCGGGTGTGGACTGAAGCTTTCTTT; size: few; J: TRBJ1-1; D: NA; V: TRBV27
CDR3: CASRPQGANEQYF; DNA: TGTGCCAGCAGGCCACAGGGGGCGAACGAGCAGTACTTC; size: few; J: TRBJ2-7; D: TRBD1; V: TRBV6-1